This T cell receptor (beta chain) was obtained from a study of blood T cells in healthy people across ages. Primed by a sample-barcoded 5' primer and a J-beta primer mix, a second PCR proceeded for roughly 7 to 12 cycles. TCRdb recomputed calls from the 5' RACE reads with MiXCR, one row per CDR3 protein. The table lists about 840,000 distinct CDR3 sequences, almost 30% of them singletons, with more than 8.5% in the top ten. CDR1 SGHVS and CDR2 FNYEAQ come from the germline V gene. This CDR3 comprises 15 residues. Trimming pared 6 bases from V and 1 base from J, leaving 15 bases between. The same specimen was also included in a second study, on T cells of mothers and their children.

The clonotype was recovered from a woman in her 40s in good health. J is TRBJ1-1 and V is TRBV7-6; D is possibly TRBD1 (5 bases). Material for sequencing was blood. CDR3: CASSSVATANTEAFF. The DNA of the CDR3 is TGTGCCAGCAGTTCAGTCGCGACAGCGAACACTGAAGCTTTCTTT.